This T cell receptor (beta chain) was found in a study of control samples from healthy donors and cancer patients. Some clones are missing from TCRdb's copy, which holds only in-frame ones; the method was immunoSEQ multiplex PCR. Here the sample spans roughly 180,000 clones, 91% being singletons. Germline assignment: CDR1 ENHRY and CDR2 SYGVKD. V dropped 2 bases and J dropped 0 bases, with 4 bases sitting between them. CDR3 size: 13 residues. Material: blood. The source is a woman in her forties in good health. The chain recombines TRBV10-3 with TRBJ1-2; unclear D gene. CDR3 loop: CAISEGPNYGYTF. The DNA for the CDR3 is TGTGCCATCAGTGAGGGGCCTAACTATGGCTACACCTTC.